This T cell receptor beta chain was sequenced during a study of T-cell reconstitution after alpha-beta-depleted transplantation in children. TCRbeta library construction was performed incorporating unique molecular identifiers. MiXCR was run by TCRdb on the PCR reads, yielding one entry per CDR3 protein. The table shows hundreds of thousands of distinct CDR3 sequences, with around a sixth occurring only once. Germline V gene lookup returns CDR1 SQVTM and CDR2 ANQGSEA. Trimming removed 5 bases at V and 0 bases at J, with 10 bases between. This CDR3 comprises 14 residues. This clonotype was detected ten times or more.

Sequences were derived from PBMCs from the stem cell graft donor, sampled from the stem cell graft. The chain has TRBV29-1 and TRBJ2-2, with unresolved D. The sequence derives from a human donor who donated a stem cell graft to a child with acute myeloid leukemia. The DNA of the CDR3 is TGCAGCGTTTCGAGAGGCGCGAACACCGGGGAGCTGTTTTTT. Its translation is CSVSRGANTGELFF.